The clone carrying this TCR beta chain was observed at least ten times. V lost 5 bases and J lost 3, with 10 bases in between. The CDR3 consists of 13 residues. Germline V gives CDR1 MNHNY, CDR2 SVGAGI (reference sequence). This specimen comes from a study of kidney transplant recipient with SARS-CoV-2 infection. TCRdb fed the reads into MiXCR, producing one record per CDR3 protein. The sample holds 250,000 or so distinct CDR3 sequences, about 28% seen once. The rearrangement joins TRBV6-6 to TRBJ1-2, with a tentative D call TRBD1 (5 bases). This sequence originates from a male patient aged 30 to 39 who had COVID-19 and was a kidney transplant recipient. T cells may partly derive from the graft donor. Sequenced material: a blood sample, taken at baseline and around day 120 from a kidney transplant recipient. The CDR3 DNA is TGTGCCAGCAGTCAGCAGGGTTACTATGGCTACACCTTC. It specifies CASSQQGYYGYTF.